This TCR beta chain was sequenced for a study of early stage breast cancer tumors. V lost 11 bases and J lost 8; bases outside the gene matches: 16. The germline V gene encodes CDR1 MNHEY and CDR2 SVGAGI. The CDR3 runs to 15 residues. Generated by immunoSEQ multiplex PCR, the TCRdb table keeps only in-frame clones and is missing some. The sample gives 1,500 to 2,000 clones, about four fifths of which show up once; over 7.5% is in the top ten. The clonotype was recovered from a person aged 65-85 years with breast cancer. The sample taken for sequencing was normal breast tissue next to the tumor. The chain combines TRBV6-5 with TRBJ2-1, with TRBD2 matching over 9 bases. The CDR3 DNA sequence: TGTGCCGGTATACTTTTAGCGGGGGCTTGCGATGAGCAGTTCTTC. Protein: CAGILLAGACDEQFF.